The 24 T cell receptor beta chains below come from one sample, sequenced in a study of PD-1 blockade in classical Hodgkin lymphoma. Described time point: newly diagnosed, previously untreated cHL patient sample. Magnetic depletion of non-target cells from thawed PBMCs yielded purified CD8+ T cells. Produced via immunoSEQ multiplex PCR; TCRdb's table is partial and in-frame only. The repertoire holds over 4,000 clones, with around 89% as singletons. Specimen: CD8+ T cells from blood. The receptor source for this set is a human donor with classical Hodgkin lymphoma.

The J gene is TRBJ2-3, the V gene TRBV28, with 11 bases fitting TRBD2. There are 16 residues in the CDR3. Germline V gives CDR1 MDHEN, CDR2 SYDVKM. V gave up 4 bases and J gave up 5 bases; unmatched junction bases: 8. The CDR3 bases are TGTGCCAGCAGTTACCGACTAGCGGGGTCTTTAGATACGCAGTATTTT. Its translation is CASSYRLAGSLDTQYF.

The V call is TRBV1, the J call TRBJ2-5; the table names TRBD2, a call not compared with the DNA. TRBV1 is recorded as a pseudogene. The CDR3 is made up of 15 amino acids. CDR3 protein: CTSSQTGSRKETQYF. The CDR3 DNA is TGCACCAGCAGCCAAACCGGGAGTAGGAAAGAGACCCAGTACTTC.

The rearrangement joins TRBV2 to TRBJ2-7, with TRBD1 matching 10 bases. Per germline, CDR1 SNHLY and CDR2 FYNNEI. V trimming: 5 bases; J trimming: 6 bases; junction bases outside the gene matches: 10. The CDR3 covers 15 residues. CDR3 sequence (DNA): TGTGCCAGCAGTCCCGGCCCGGGACAGGGGATCGAGCAGTACTTC. This sequence encodes CASSPGPGQGIEQYF.

This clone was seen just once. The V gene is TRBV2, the J gene TRBJ2-2, with D unclear. The CDR3 totals 17 residues. CDR1 SNHLY and CDR2 FYNNEI come from the germline V gene. V was clipped by 8 bases and J by 3 bases, with 22 bases between them. This CDR3 reads CASASEVQVSDTGELFF. The CDR3 DNA follows: TGTGCCAGCGCGTCAGAGGTGCAGGTTTCGGACACCGGGGAGCTGTTTTTT.

The CDR3 DNA sequence: TGTGCCAGTAGTGGACTGAACCAAGAGACCCAGTACTTC. Amino acids: CASSGLNQETQYF. This sequence joins TRBV19 and TRBJ2-5; tentatively, D is TRBD2 (5 bases). V was cut by 5 bases and J by 0 bases, with 7 bases left in between. This CDR3 region has 13 residues. Germline-derived CDR1 and CDR2 are LNHDA and SQIVND (reference sequence).

This chain uses TRBV29-1 with TRBJ2-5; D tentatively reads TRBD1 or TRBD2 (5 bases each). Germline V gene sequence: CDR1 SQVTM, CDR2 ANQGSEA. This CDR3 comprises 15 residues. Trimming cost V 3 bases and J 1 base, with 15 bases left between them. CDR3 sequence (DNA): TGCAGCGTTGAGAGCTGGGGACGGAGCCAAGAGACCCAGTACTTC. It yields the protein CSVESWGRSQETQYF.

The V gene is TRBV9, the J gene TRBJ2-3; no reliable D call. The ends were cut back, 5 bases at V and 6 bases at J, with 10 bases in the middle. Looked up from germline, CDR1 is SGDLS and CDR2 is YYNGEE. The CDR3 totals 12 residues. DNA for the CDR3: TGTGCCAGCAGTTCTGACTGGGATACGCAGTATTTT. Amino acids: CASSSDWDTQYF.

This clone turned up a few times. The chain uses TRBV19 and TRBJ1-5, with D unclear. Deletions cut 3 bases from V and 7 bases from J, with 10 bases between. The CDR3 loop spans 13 amino acids. The germline V gene encodes CDR1 LNHDA and CDR2 SQIVND (reference sequence). The CDR3 region has the DNA TGTGCCAGTAGTATCGGCAGTCGCCAGCCCCAGCATTTT. Translated, it gives CASSIGSRQPQHF.

V usage is TRBV2 and J usage is TRBJ2-3; 12 nucleotides align to TRBD2. Germline trimming cut 5 bases from V and 8 bases from J; bases unmatched to any gene: 5. CDR3 length: 14 residues. Germline values: CDR1 SNHLY, CDR2 FYNNEI. The CDR3, as DNA: TGTGCCAGCAGTCCTAGCGGGGGGGCAAGTACGCAGTATTTT. Encoded protein: CASSPSGGASTQYF. The full variable domain, completed using reference TRBV2 and TRBJ2-3, is EPEVTQTPSHQVTQMGQEVILRCVPISNHLYFYWYRQILGQKVEFLVSFYNNEISEKSEIFDDQFSVERPDGSNFTLKIRSTKLEDSAMYFCASSPSGGASTQYFGPGTRLTVL.

The V gene is TRBV4-3, the J gene TRBJ2-2; no definite D call. V was trimmed by 0 bases and J by 6 bases, leaving 8 bases between them. Germline V gene lookup returns CDR1 LGHNA and CDR2 YSLEER. The CDR3 contains 14 residues. The CDR3 bases are TGCGCCAGCAGCCAAGATGAAGGTGCCGGGGAGCTGTTTTTT. It codes for CASSQDEGAGELFF.

The rearrangement links TRBV27 to TRBJ2-1; TRBD1 might be the D (5 bases). Germline V gene sequence: CDR1 MNHEY, CDR2 SMNVEV (reference sequence). There are 14 residues in the CDR3. With 3 bases removed from V and 3 bases from J, the gap between germline ends came to 9 bases. The CDR3: CASSFQGLYNEQFF. The CDR3 nucleotides are TGTGCCAGCAGTTTCCAGGGCCTCTACAATGAGCAGTTCTTC.

V and J are TRBV6-5 and TRBJ1-1; tentative D call: TRBD1 (5 bases). Trimming pared 7 bases from V and 5 bases from J, leaving 17 bases between. CDR1 and CDR2 from the germline V gene are MNHEY and SVGAGI. The CDR3 totals 14 residues. CDR3: CASTLRVKGTEAFF. The CDR3 coding sequence is TGTGCCAGCACTCTCAGGGTGAAGGGGACTGAAGCTTTCTTT.

The genes are TRBV2 and TRBJ2-7; the match to TRBD1 covers 8 bases. The CDR3 totals 12 residues. The junction had 5 bases not matched to a gene; V was cut back by 7 bases and J by 6 bases. Germline CDR1 and CDR2: SNHLY and FYNNEI. CDR3 nucleotides: TGTGCCAGCATCGACAGGGGAGGCGAGCAGTACTTC. It codes for CASIDRGGEQYF.

The rearrangement links TRBV9 to TRBJ2-1; 7 bases map to TRBD1. V trimming: 3 bases; J trimming: 12 bases; junction bases outside the gene matches: 15. Germline values: CDR1 SGDLS, CDR2 YYNGEE. The CDR3 loop spans 15 amino acids. In nucleotides, the CDR3 is TGTGCCAGCAGCGGACGACAGGGTCCTGGGGTTGTGCAGTTCTTC. It yields the protein CASSGRQGPGVVQFF.

This clone has a handful of counts. The gene calls are TRBV14 and TRBJ1-2, with 7 bases aligning to TRBD1. Germline V gives CDR1 SGHDN, CDR2 FVKESK. The CDR3 length is 15 residues. Losses at the gene ends were 0 bases for V and 8 bases for J; bases not matched to a gene: 9. Written as DNA, the CDR3 is TGTGCCAGCAGCCAAGAAACAGGGGCGATCGGCGGCTACACCTTC. It is translated as CASSQETGAIGGYTF.

CDR3: CASSERTRQGLYNEQFF. As DNA, the CDR3 is TGTGCCAGCAGTGAAAGGACCCGACAGGGGCTATACAATGAGCAGTTCTTC. V gene TRBV25-1 combines with J gene TRBJ2-1; 8 bases align to TRBD1. The CDR3 has 17 residues. The J segment lost 4 bases and the V segment lost 2 bases, leaving 10 bases of the junction unmatched. Germline-derived CDR1 and CDR2 are MGHDK and SYGVNS.

The V call is TRBV7-3, the J call TRBJ2-1; possible D gene TRBD2, 6 bases. V lost 5 bases, J lost 5 bases, and 10 bases lay in between. This CDR3 comprises 13 residues. Germline assignment: CDR1 SGHTA and CDR2 FQGTGA. CDR3 in DNA: TGTGCCAGCAGCCAGGAGGGCGACAATGAGCAGTTCTTC. Translated: CASSQEGDNEQFF. Drawing the rest from reference TRBV7-3 and TRBJ2-1, the complete variable domain is GAGVSQTPSNKVTEKGKYVELRCDPISGHTALYWYRQSLGQGPEFLIYFQGTGAADDSGLPNDRFFAVRPEGSVSTLKIQRTERGDSAVYLCASSQEGDNEQFFGPGTRLTVL.

The J gene is TRBJ2-3, the V gene TRBV5-4; 15 positions agree with TRBD2. From germline, CDR1 is SGHNT and CDR2 YYREEE (reference sequence). With V trimmed by 5 bases and J by 7 bases, 14 bases remained unmatched. The CDR3 is 18 amino acids. This CDR3 reads CASRDRTSGGARANTQYF. In DNA form, the CDR3 reads TGTGCCAGCAGGGATCGGACTAGCGGGGGGGCCCGGGCTAATACGCAGTATTTT.

This clone was found once. The rearrangement joins TRBV7-2 to TRBJ2-1; a weak D match, TRBD2 (5 bases). The ends were cut back, 1 base at V and 7 bases at J, with 14 bases in the middle. The CDR3 length is 15 residues. Germline assignment: CDR1 SGHTA and CDR2 FQGNSA. The CDR3 protein is CASSLGLRFGNEQFF. In DNA, the CDR3 is TGTGCCAGCAGCTTAGGACTACGCTTCGGGAATGAGCAGTTCTTC. Variable domain in full (rest from reference TRBV7-2 and TRBJ2-1): GAGVSQSPSNKVTEKGKDVELRCDPISGHTALYWYRQSLGQGLEFLIYFQGNSAPDKSGLPSDRFSAERTGGSVSTLTIQRTQQEDSAVYLCASSLGLRFGNEQFFGPGTRLTVL.

The CDR3 region has the DNA TGCGCCAGCAGCCCGAGAGCCGGGACCTACAGCTCCTACGAGCAGTACTTC. The encoded protein is CASSPRAGTYSSYEQYF. The genes are TRBV5-1 and TRBJ2-7, with D perhaps matching TRBD1 or TRBD2 (5 bases each). The V end lost 4 bases, the J end lost 0 bases, and 20 bases lay between the germline ends. The CDR3 has 17 amino acids. Germline V CDR1 and CDR2: SGHRS, YFSETQ. The full variable domain, in which reference TRBV5-1 and TRBJ2-7 provide the parts outside the CDR3, is KAGVTQTPRYLIKTRGQQVTLSCSPISGHRSVSWYQQTPGQGLQFLFEYFSETQRNKGNFPGRFSGRQFSNSRSEMNVSTLELGDSALYLCASSPRAGTYSSYEQYFGPGTRLTVT.

The J gene is TRBJ1-1, the V gene TRBV7-9, with unresolved D. The CDR3 is made up of 12 amino acids. Between the trimmed V and J ends, which lost 1 base and 4 bases, there was a span of 4 bases. Germline CDR1 reads SEHNR; CDR2 reads FQNEAQ (reference sequence). The CDR3 DNA follows: TGTGCCAGCAGCTTAGTGCCCACTGAAGCTTTCTTT. Translated, it gives CASSLVPTEAFF.

The chain is built from TRBV11-2 and TRBJ1-3; 7 bases agree with TRBD1. The CDR3 loop spans 14 amino acids. Germline CDR1 SGHAT, CDR2 FQNNGV. V gave up 4 bases and J gave up 2 bases; unmatched junction bases: 2. This chain's CDR3 is CASSSTGTGNTIYF. CDR3 coding DNA: TGTGCCAGCAGCTCGACAGGGACTGGAAACACCATATATTTT.

The rearrangement uses TRBV30 and TRBJ2-5; D unresolved. V was cut by 2 bases and J by 7 bases, with 14 bases left in between. Germline-derived CDR1 and CDR2 are GTSNPN and SVGIG (reference sequence). This CDR3 has 13 amino acids. The CDR3 DNA is TGTGCCTGGAGTTTTGACCAGCTAAGGACCCAGTACTTC. Translated, it gives CAWSFDQLRTQYF.

Only one count was recorded for this clone. The rearrangement links TRBV5-5 to TRBJ2-3; D tentatively reads TRBD1 or TRBD2 (5 bases each). The V gene's germline CDR1 is SGHKS and CDR2 YYEKEE (reference sequence). The CDR3 consists of 16 residues. V was pared by 2 bases and J by 0 bases, with 13 bases between. The CDR3 reads CASSLSGRVSTDTQYF. The CDR3 DNA reads as TGTGCCAGCAGCTTATCAGGGCGGGTGAGCACAGATACGCAGTATTTT.